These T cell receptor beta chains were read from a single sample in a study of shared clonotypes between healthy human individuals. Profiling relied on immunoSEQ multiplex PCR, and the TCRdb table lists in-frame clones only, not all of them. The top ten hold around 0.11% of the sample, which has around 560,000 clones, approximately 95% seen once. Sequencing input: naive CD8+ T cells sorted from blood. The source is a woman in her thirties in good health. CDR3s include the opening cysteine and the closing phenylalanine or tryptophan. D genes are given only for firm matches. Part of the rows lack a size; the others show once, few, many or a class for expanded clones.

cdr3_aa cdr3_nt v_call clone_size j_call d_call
CASSLAAETYGYTF TGTGCCAGCAGCTTGGCCGCAGAAACCTATGGCTACACCTTC TRBV5-6 NA TRBJ1-2 NA
CASTYGTLGNEQYF TGTGCCAGCACCTACGGGACTCTAGGAAACGAGCAGTACTTC TRBV5-6 NA TRBJ2-7 NA
CASSIWLDSSYEQYF TGTGCCAGTAGTATTTGGCTCGACAGCTCCTACGAGCAGTACTTC TRBV19 few TRBJ2-7 NA
CASSQEPGQGREKLFF TGCGCCAGCAGCCAAGAGCCGGGACAGGGGAGGGAAAAACTGTTTTTT TRBV4-1 NA TRBJ1-4 TRBD1
CASSFGVAGVAYTGELFF TGTGCCAGCAGCTTCGGGGTAGCGGGAGTAGCTTATACCGGGGAGCTGTTTTTT TRBV7-9 NA TRBJ2-2 TRBD2
CASSQRQGLERYNEQFF TGTGCCAGCAGCCAGAGACAGGGGTTAGAGAGGTACAATGAGCAGTTCTTC TRBV4-2 NA TRBJ2-1 TRBD1
CAWSVGQTYEQYF TGTGCCTGGAGTGTGGGACAGACCTACGAGCAGTACTTC TRBV30 NA TRBJ2-7 TRBD1
CAWSGGEASNQPQHF TGTGCCTGGAGTGGGGGAGAAGCTAGCAATCAGCCCCAGCATTTT TRBV30 NA TRBJ1-5 NA
CSVEVGYNEQFF TGCAGCGTTGAAGTAGGATACAATGAGCAGTTCTTC TRBV29-1 NA TRBJ2-1 NA
CASSLASSPGNEQFF TGTGCCAGCAGCTTAGCAAGCTCCCCGGGGAATGAGCAGTTCTTC TRBV7-7 NA TRBJ2-1 NA
CASSQESSGRGSYEQYF TGCGCCAGCAGCCAAGAGTCCAGCGGGAGGGGCTCCTACGAGCAGTACTTC TRBV4-1 NA TRBJ2-7 TRBD2
CASTSGDTQYF TGTGCCAGCACCTCAGGGGATACGCAGTATTTT TRBV27 NA TRBJ2-3 NA
CASSLEGQAISYEQYF TGTGCCAGCAGCTTAGAAGGACAGGCGATCTCCTACGAGCAGTACTTC TRBV5-6 NA TRBJ2-7 TRBD1
CASSLTWGDRLYEQYF TGTGCCAGCAGTTTAACATGGGGAGACAGACTCTACGAGCAGTACTTC TRBV27 NA TRBJ2-7 NA
CASSFRDRGVNEQYF TGCGCCAGCAGCTTCCGGGACAGGGGTGTCAACGAGCAGTACTTC TRBV4-1 NA TRBJ2-7 TRBD1
CASSLVIHEQFF TGTGCCAGCAGTTTAGTGATTCATGAGCAGTTCTTC TRBV28 NA TRBJ2-1 NA
CASSIGDTQYF TGTGCCAGCAGCATAGGAGATACGCAGTATTTT TRBV7-8 NA TRBJ2-3 NA
CASSFPRAAGELFF TGTGCCAGCAGCTTCCCGCGGGCAGCCGGGGAGCTGTTTTTT TRBV5-8 NA TRBJ2-2 NA
CASSLAPRGPEARRETQYF TGTGCCAGCAGTTTAGCACCCAGGGGGCCGGAGGCCCGACGAGAGACCCAGTACTTC TRBV27 NA TRBJ2-5 TRBD1
CASSLQGWDQPQHF TGTGCCAGCAGCCTACAGGGTTGGGATCAGCCCCAGCATTTT TRBV13 NA TRBJ1-5 NA
CASLGTGAFSGNTIYF TGTGCCAGTTTGGGGACAGGGGCCTTCTCTGGAAACACCATATATTTT TRBV19 NA TRBJ1-3 TRBD1
CASSPGQGNWDEQFF TGTGCCAGCAGCCCCGGACAGGGCAACTGGGATGAGCAGTTCTTC TRBV7-9 NA TRBJ2-1 TRBD1
CASSRNTEAFF TGTGCCAGCAGTCGGAACACTGAAGCTTTCTTT TRBV7-9 NA TRBJ1-1 NA
CATRVQSKNIQYF TGTGCCACCCGGGTGCAGTCCAAAAACATTCAGTACTTC TRBV15 NA TRBJ2-4 NA
CASSLGVLAGAIDTQYF TGTGCCAGCAGCTTGGGTGTATTAGCGGGAGCCATAGATACGCAGTATTTT TRBV5-6 NA TRBJ2-3 TRBD2
CASSWQGWAYNEQFF TGTGCCAGCAGCTGGCAGGGGTGGGCCTACAATGAGCAGTTCTTC TRBV21-1 NA TRBJ2-1 NA
CARSLLSREADQETQYF TGTGCCAGAAGCTTGTTATCGCGGGAGGCGGACCAAGAGACCCAGTACTTC TRBV5-3 NA TRBJ2-5 TRBD2
CASSSTSGSKDEQFF TGTGCCAGCAGTTCGACTAGCGGGAGTAAGGATGAGCAGTTCTTC TRBV28 NA TRBJ2-1 TRBD2
CASSMPSFGSYNEQFF TGTGCCAGTAGTATGCCCAGTTTCGGCTCCTACAATGAGCAGTTCTTC TRBV19 NA TRBJ2-1 NA
CASSWGSGANVLTF TGTGCCAGCAGTTGGGGATCTGGGGCCAACGTCCTGACTTTC TRBV27 NA TRBJ2-6 NA
CASRRGPGLAPEQYF TGTGCCAGCAGACGCGGCCCGGGACTCGCTCCCGAGCAGTACTTC TRBV6-1 NA TRBJ2-7 NA
CASSLGGQNEKLFF TGTGCCAGCAGCTTAGGTGGGCAGAATGAAAAACTGTTTTTT TRBV7-9 NA TRBJ1-4 NA
CASSRRGASGANVLTF TGTGCCAGCAGCAGAAGGGGCGCCTCTGGGGCCAACGTCCTGACTTTC TRBV5-4 NA TRBJ2-6 NA
CASSSYFGYEQYF TGTGCCAGCAGTTCATATTTCGGGTACGAGCAGTACTTC TRBV7-2 NA TRBJ2-7 NA
CASSRWGATGELFF TGTGCCAGCAGCCGATGGGGGGCGACTGGGGAGCTGTTTTTT TRBV21-1 NA TRBJ2-2 NA
CASSPDREETQYF TGTGCCAGTAGTCCCGACAGGGAAGAGACCCAGTACTTC TRBV19 NA TRBJ2-5 TRBD1
CASSSLRMNTEAFF TGTGCCAGCAGCTCCCTCCGTATGAACACTGAAGCTTTCTTT TRBV7-2 NA TRBJ1-1 NA
CASSYSQNYGYTF TGTGCCAGCAGTTACTCCCAGAACTATGGCTACACCTTC TRBV6-5 NA TRBJ1-2 NA
CATVRGGNTEAFF TGTGCCACAGTACGGGGAGGGAACACTGAAGCTTTCTTT TRBV2 once TRBJ1-1 NA
CASSPGTNTGELFF TGTGCCAGCAGCCCCGGGACGAACACCGGGGAGCTGTTTTTT TRBV27 NA TRBJ2-2 NA
CASSFVLYGNYGYTF TGTGCCAGCAGTTTTGTCCTTTACGGGAACTATGGCTACACCTTC TRBV28 NA TRBJ1-2 NA
CASSPTGRDGETQYF TGTGCCAGCAGTCCTACCGGCAGGGACGGAGAGACCCAGTACTTC TRBV25-1 NA TRBJ2-5 NA
CASSLTPRLYKASYEQYF TGTGCCAGCAGCTTGACACCTAGACTATACAAAGCATCCTACGAGCAGTACTTC TRBV27 NA TRBJ2-7 NA
CASIREYQETQYF TGTGCCAGCATTAGAGAGTACCAAGAGACCCAGTACTTC TRBV21-1 NA TRBJ2-5 NA
CASSLDPIQETQYF TGTGCCAGCAGCTTAGATCCGATACAAGAGACCCAGTACTTC TRBV7-9 NA TRBJ2-5 NA
CASSEGDSSFF TGCGCCAGCAGTGAAGGGGACAGCAGTTTCTTC TRBV10-2 NA TRBJ2-7 TRBD1
CASSLGQGFYGYTF TGTGCCAGCAGTTTGGGACAGGGGTTCTATGGCTACACCTTC TRBV27 NA TRBJ1-2 TRBD1
CASSRDGGNQPQHF TGTGCCAGTAGTCGGGATGGAGGCAATCAGCCCCAGCATTTT TRBV19 NA TRBJ1-5 NA
CASSPTSGTTYEQYF TGTGCCAGCAGCCCGACTAGCGGGACTACCTACGAGCAGTACTTC TRBV11-1 NA TRBJ2-7 TRBD2